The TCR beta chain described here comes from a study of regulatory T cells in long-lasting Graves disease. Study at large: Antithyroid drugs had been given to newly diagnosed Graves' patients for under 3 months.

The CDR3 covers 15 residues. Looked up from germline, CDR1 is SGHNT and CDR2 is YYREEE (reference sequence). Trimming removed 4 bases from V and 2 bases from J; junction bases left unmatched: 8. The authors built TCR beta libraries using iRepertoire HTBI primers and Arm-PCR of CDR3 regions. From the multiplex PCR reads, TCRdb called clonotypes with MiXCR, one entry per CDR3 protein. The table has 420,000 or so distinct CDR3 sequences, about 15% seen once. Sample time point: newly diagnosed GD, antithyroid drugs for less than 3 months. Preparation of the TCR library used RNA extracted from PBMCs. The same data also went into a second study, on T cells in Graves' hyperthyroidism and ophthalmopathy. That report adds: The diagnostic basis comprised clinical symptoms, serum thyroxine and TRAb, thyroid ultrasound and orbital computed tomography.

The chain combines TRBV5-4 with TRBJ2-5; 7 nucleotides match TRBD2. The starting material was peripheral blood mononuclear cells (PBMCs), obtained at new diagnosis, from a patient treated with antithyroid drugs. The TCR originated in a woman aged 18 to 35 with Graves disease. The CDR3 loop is CASSRTLAPQETQYF. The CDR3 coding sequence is TGTGCCAGCAGCAGAACACTAGCGCCTCAAGAGACCCAGTACTTC.